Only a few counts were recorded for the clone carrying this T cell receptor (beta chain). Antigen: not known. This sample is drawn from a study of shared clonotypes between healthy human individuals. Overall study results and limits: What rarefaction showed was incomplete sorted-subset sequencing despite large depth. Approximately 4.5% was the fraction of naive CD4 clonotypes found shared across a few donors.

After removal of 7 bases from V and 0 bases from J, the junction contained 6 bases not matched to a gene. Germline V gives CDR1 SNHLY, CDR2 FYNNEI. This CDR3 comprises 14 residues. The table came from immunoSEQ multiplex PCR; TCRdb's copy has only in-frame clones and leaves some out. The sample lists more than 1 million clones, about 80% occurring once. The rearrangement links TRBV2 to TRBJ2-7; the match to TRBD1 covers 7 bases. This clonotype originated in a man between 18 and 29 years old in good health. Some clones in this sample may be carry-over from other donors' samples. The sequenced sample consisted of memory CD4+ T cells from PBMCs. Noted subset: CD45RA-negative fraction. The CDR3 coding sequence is TGTGCCAGCAAAGCACAGGGGAGCTCCTACGAGCAGTACTTC. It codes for CASKAQGSSYEQYF.